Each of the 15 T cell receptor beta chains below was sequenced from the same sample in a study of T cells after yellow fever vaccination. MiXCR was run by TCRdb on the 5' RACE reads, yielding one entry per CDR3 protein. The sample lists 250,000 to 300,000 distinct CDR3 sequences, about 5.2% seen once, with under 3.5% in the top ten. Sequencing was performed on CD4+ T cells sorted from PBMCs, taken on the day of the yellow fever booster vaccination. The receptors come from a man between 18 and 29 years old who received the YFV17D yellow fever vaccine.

The CDR3 nucleotides are TGCGCCAGCAGCTTAAATAACGCGGAGACCCAGTACTTC. Protein: CASSLNNAETQYF. The chain combines TRBV5-1 with TRBJ2-5; unclear D gene. Trimming pared 2 bases from V and 5 bases from J, leaving 10 bases between. The CDR3 runs 13 residues. The V gene's germline CDR1 is SGHRS and CDR2 YFSETQ.

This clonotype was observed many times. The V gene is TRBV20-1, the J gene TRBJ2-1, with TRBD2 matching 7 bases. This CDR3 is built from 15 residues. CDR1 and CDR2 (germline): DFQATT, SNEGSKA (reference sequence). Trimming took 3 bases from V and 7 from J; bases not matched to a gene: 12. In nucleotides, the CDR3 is TGCAGTGCTAGTCGGGCTAGCGGACTTGGAAATGAGCAGTTCTTC. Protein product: CSASRASGLGNEQFF.

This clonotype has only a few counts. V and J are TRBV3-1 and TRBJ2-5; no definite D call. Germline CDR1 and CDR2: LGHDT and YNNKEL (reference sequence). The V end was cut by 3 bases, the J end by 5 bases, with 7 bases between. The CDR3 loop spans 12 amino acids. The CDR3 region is CASSQMGETQYF. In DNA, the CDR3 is TGTGCCAGCAGCCAGATGGGGGAGACCCAGTACTTC.

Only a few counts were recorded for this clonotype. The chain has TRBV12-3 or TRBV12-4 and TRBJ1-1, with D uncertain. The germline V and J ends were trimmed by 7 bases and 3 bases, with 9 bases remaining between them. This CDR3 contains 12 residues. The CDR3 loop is CASTLLDTEAFF. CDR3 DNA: TGTGCCAGCACCTTGCTGGACACTGAAGCTTTCTTT.

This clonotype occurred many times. The CDR3 DNA is TGCAGCGTTGAGGGGACAGGGGCTAGCAATGAGCAGTTCTTC. This encodes CSVEGTGASNEQFF. The chain has TRBV29-1 and TRBJ2-1; 10 nucleotides align to TRBD1. The germline CDR1 and CDR2 sequences are SQVTM and ANQGSEA. CDR3 length: 14 residues. V shed 3 bases, J shed 6 bases, and the junction held 5 bases outside the gene matches.

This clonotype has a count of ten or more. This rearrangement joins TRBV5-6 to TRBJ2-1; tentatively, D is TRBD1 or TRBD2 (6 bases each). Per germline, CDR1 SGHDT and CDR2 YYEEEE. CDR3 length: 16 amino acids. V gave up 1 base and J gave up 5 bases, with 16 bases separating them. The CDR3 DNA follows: TGTGCCAGCAGCTTGATGGGGGGCGCTTCTAACAATGAGCAGTTCTTC. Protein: CASSLMGGASNNEQFF. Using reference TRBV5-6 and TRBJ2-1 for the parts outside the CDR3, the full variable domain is DAGVTQSPTHLIKTRGQQVTLRCSPKSGHDTVSWYQQALGQGPQFIFQYYEEEERQRGNFPDRFSGHQFPNYSSELNVNALLLGDSALYLCASSLMGGASNNEQFFGPGTRLTVL.

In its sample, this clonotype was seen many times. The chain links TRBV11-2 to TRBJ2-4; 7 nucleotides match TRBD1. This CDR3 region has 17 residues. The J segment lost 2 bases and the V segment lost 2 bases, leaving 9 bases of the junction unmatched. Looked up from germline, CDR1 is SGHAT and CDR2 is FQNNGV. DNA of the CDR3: TGTGCCAGCAGCTTATTAGGGGTACAGGGGACCAAAAACATTCAGTACTTC. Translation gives CASSLLGVQGTKNIQYF.

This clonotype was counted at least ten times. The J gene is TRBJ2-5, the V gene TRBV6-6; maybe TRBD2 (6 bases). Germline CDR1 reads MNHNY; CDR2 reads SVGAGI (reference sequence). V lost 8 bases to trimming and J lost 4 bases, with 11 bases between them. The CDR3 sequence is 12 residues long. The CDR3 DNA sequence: TGTGCCAGCCGACTAGTATCAGAGACCCAGTACTTC. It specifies CASRLVSETQYF.

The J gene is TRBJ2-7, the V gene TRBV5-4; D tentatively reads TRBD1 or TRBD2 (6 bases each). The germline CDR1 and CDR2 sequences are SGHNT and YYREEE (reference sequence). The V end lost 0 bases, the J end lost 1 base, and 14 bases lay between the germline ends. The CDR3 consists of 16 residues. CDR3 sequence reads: CASSLGRGTGSYEQYF. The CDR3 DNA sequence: TGTGCCAGCAGCTTGGGGAGGGGTACAGGGTCCTACGAGCAGTACTTC.

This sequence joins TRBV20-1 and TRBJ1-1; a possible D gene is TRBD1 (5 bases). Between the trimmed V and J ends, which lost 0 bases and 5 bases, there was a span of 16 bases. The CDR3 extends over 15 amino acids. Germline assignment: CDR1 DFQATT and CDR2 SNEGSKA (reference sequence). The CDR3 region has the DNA TGCAGTGCTAGAGATCATGGGGCCCCGGGGACTGAAGCTTTCTTT. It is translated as CSARDHGAPGTEAFF.

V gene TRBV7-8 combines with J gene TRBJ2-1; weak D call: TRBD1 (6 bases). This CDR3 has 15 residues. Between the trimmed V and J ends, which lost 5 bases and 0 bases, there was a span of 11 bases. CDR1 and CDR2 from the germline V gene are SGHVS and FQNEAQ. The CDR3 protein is CASSAGQFSYNEQFF. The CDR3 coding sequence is TGTGCCAGCAGCGCTGGACAGTTCTCCTACAATGAGCAGTTCTTC. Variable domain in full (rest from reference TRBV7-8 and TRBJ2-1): GAGVSQSPRYKVAKRGQDVALRCDPISGHVSLFWYQQALGQGPEFLTYFQNEAQLDKSGLPSDRFFAERPEGSVSTLKIQRTQQEDSAVYLCASSAGQFSYNEQFFGPGTRLTVL.

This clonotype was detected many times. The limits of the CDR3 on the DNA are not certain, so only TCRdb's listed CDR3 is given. CDR3 loop: CASSPLSGPDTQYF. The J gene is TRBJ2-3, the V gene TRBV18; TRBD1, the table's D call, was not compared with the DNA. Germline assignment: CDR1 KGHSH and CDR2 LQKENI. The CDR3 has 14 amino acids, counting both end residues.

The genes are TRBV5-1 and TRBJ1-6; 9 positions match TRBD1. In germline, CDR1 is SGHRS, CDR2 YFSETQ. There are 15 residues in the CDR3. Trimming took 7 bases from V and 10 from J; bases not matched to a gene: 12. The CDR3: CASRSTGQGLSPLHF. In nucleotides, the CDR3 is TGCGCCAGCCGATCGACTGGACAGGGGTTGTCACCCCTCCACTTT.

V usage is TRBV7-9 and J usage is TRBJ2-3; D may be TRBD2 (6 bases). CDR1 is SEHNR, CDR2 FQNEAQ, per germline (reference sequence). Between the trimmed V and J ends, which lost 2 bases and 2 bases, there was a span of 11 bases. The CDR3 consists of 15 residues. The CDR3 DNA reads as TGTGCCAGCAGCTTATCGGCGGGGACCACAGATACGCAGTATTTT. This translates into CASSLSAGTTDTQYF.

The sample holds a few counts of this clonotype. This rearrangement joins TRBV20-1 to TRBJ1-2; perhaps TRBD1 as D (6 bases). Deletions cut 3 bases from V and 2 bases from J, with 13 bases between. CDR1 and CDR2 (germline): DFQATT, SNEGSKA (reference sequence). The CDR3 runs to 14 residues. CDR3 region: CSASAGTLNYGYTF. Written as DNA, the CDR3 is TGCAGTGCTAGTGCAGGGACATTAAACTATGGCTACACCTTC.